This T cell receptor (beta chain) derives from a study of blood T cell repertoires in COVID-19 (dated by TCRdb to 2019 to 2021). Regarding the research as a whole: Samples from collaborators originated in the United States, Italy and Spain and spanned both the acute and convalescent phases of COVID-19. The prospective study material was composed of cDNA or gDNA derived from T cells, B-cell-depleted T cells, or PBMCs. Deeply sampled blood TCRbeta repertoires from subjects exposed to, actively infected with, or recovered from COVID-19 were included in the dataset. A freely available public database, intended as a resource for researchers studying the immune response to SARS-CoV-2, is where the repertoires were released. The samples were drawn from two sources: the first 160 participants of the ongoing ImmuneRACE study, and 1,000 to 1,500 subjects contributed by 6 global collaborators. The sample metadata nearly always contained a de-identified subject ID, COVID-19 status, age in years and sex. Where available, HLA class I and class II types were taken from metadata supplied by the sample provider and were not determined by assay-based typing.

A second Seattle source provided samples from volunteer blood donors who had recovered from COVID-19. Collaborating institutions collected whole blood in K2EDTA tubes following their own protocols. For TCRbeta analysis, collaborators shipped samples in one of three forms: frozen whole blood, isolated PBMCs, or DNA extracted from either of those sample types. Beyond this particular receptor, the publication reports: How much clinical and demographic metadata was included differed by source and by participant, and the metadata was provided uncurated.

TCRbeta CDR3 regions were amplified from genomic DNA by means of the immunoSEQ Assay, a bias-controlled multiplex PCR. Per the original workflow: The number of nucleated cells in each sample was estimated by amplification of reference gene primers within the assay. To quantify the absolute abundance of each unique TCRbeta CDR3 rearrangement, sequence reads were collapsed and filtered. For each sample, productive Simpson clonality was calculated as the square root of Simpson's diversity index across productive rearrangements. This immuneACCESS table, as held by TCRdb, lists in-frame sequences with V and J called but not all clones. Of the missing ones, under half trace to an unresolved V gene in checked studies; the others have no known cause. The D gene and trimming were derived from the DNA, and the V and J assignments and clone size from that table. In all, the sample holds 250,000 or so clones, and around 84% of those were seen once. The ten largest make up around 2.4% of the sample.

From the cysteine through the phenylalanine, the CDR3 covers 15 amino acids. Left in the record is the CDR3 DNA by itself, 45 bases read in frame from the first base. In the germline V gene, CDR1 corresponds to KGHDR and CDR2 to SFDVKD. The V and J ends are trimmed by 2 bases and 5 bases, leaving 14 bases between them. Points on this clone: Its antigen specificity is not known. The input lacks base qualities; no much larger clone sits a single base away.

The sequenced material came from peripheral blood. This TCR was recovered from a man aged 35 to 55 who had recovered from COVID-19. This chain is built from TRBV24-1 and TRBJ2-5; the D gene is perhaps TRBD1, on 6 matching bases. The CDR3: CATSDSREGGETQYF. The bases read TGTGCCACCAGTGATTCCCGGGAAGGGGGTGAGACCCAGTACTTC.